The 18 T cell receptor beta chains below were found in one sample sequenced in a study of regulatory T cells in long-lasting Graves disease. Time point reported: newly diagnosed GD, antithyroid drugs for less than 3 months. After RNA was extracted from PBMCs, the TCR library was made from it. The authors built TCR beta libraries using iRepertoire HTBI primers and Arm-PCR of CDR3 regions. MiXCR, run by TCRdb on the multiplex PCR reads, gives a single entry per CDR3 protein. The sample holds about 470,000 distinct CDR3 sequences; 15% are singletons and the top ten take approximately 15%. These data are also associated with another study on T cells in Graves' hyperthyroidism and ophthalmopathy.

The source was peripheral blood mononuclear cells (PBMCs), collected at new diagnosis, from a patient treated with antithyroid drugs. The receptors shown here come from a woman aged 30 to 39 with Graves disease.

In this sample, this clonotype turned up a few times. The chain has TRBV9 and TRBJ2-1; D possibly uses TRBD1 or TRBD2 (5 bases each). This CDR3 region has 15 residues. V shed 0 bases and J shed 13 bases, with 20 bases lying between them. In germline, CDR1 is SGDLS, CDR2 YYNGEE. CDR3: CASSVESSGTASQFF. In DNA form, the CDR3 reads TGTGCCAGCAGCGTAGAGAGTAGTGGGACGGCCTCCCAGTTCTTC.

The V gene is TRBV12-3 or TRBV12-4, the J gene TRBJ2-1, with a tentative D call TRBD2 (6 bases). The CDR3 has 14 amino acids. V gave up 4 bases and J gave up 9 bases, with 16 bases separating them. CDR3 DNA sequence: TGTGCCAGCAGTTCGGGGTTCGGGGGAGTTGAGCAGTTCTTC. Translating it yields CASSSGFGGVEQFF.

At least ten counts were recorded for this clonotype. The chain couples TRBV9 to TRBJ2-3; 7 bases fit TRBD2. This CDR3 region has 14 residues. Unmatched junction bases numbered 0, after V lost 2 bases and J lost 0 bases. Germline V gene lookup returns CDR1 SGDLS and CDR2 YYNGEE. The CDR3 protein is CASSVGGSTDTQYF. CDR3 DNA: TGTGCCAGCAGCGTCGGGGGGAGCACAGATACGCAGTATTTT.

The chain links TRBV6-1 to TRBJ2-2; TRBD1 is a possible D gene (6 bases). V was clipped by 5 bases and J by 2 bases, with 12 bases between them. CDR1 is MNHNS and CDR2 is SASEGT in the germline V gene. This CDR3 region has 15 residues. The CDR3 sequence is CASSIRTDNTGELFF. The CDR3 nucleotides read TGTGCCAGCAGTATTCGGACAGACAACACCGGGGAGCTGTTTTTT.

The gene calls are TRBV7-3 and TRBJ2-1, with 10 positions matching TRBD2. Looked up from germline, CDR1 is SGHTA and CDR2 is FQGTGA. Trimming removed 5 bases from V and 6 bases from J; junction bases left unmatched: 7. The CDR3 loop spans 15 amino acids. The CDR3, as DNA: TGTGCCAGCAGCCGCGGGACTAGCGTCTTCAATGAGCAGTTCTTC. This codes for CASSRGTSVFNEQFF.

The rearrangement joins TRBV2 to TRBJ2-1, with 9 bases matching TRBD2. V trimming: 3 bases; J trimming: 7 bases; junction bases outside the gene matches: 7. The CDR3 is 15 amino acids. Germline V gives CDR1 SNHLY, CDR2 FYNNEI. The CDR3 nucleotides read TGTGCCAGCAGTGATTCGGGACTAGCTAGGAATGAGCAGTTCTTC. It specifies CASSDSGLARNEQFF.

The chain employs TRBV6-1 and TRBJ2-7, with a possible D match to TRBD2 (7 bases). Germline V gene lookup returns CDR1 MNHNS and CDR2 SASEGT. This CDR3 contains 14 residues. V lost 6 bases and J 5 bases, leaving 17 bases between the germline ends. CDR3 protein: CASRGLAGAHEQYF. CDR3 DNA sequence: TGTGCCAGCAGAGGACTCGCGGGGGCCCACGAGCAGTACTTC.

This clonotype was seen ten or more times. The chain employs TRBV20-1 and TRBJ1-5, with a tentative D call TRBD1 (5 bases). The CDR3 has 16 residues. Germline V gene data show CDR1 as DFQATT and CDR2 as SNEGSKA (reference sequence). V dropped 2 bases and J dropped 2 bases, with 16 bases sitting between them. The CDR3: CSARPGSGTRNQPQHF. CDR3 DNA: TGCAGTGCTAGACCCGGATCAGGGACCCGCAATCAGCCCCAGCATTTT.

This clonotype was counted a few times. V gene TRBV13 combines with J gene TRBJ1-1; D may be TRBD1 (6 bases). CDR3 length: 14 amino acids. Trimming removed 3 bases from V and 0 bases from J, with 8 bases in between. Germline V lookup: CDR1 PRHDT, CDR2 FYEKMQ (reference sequence). As DNA, the CDR3 is TGTGCCAGCAGCTTCGGGGACATGAACACTGAAGCTTTCTTT. Translating it yields CASSFGDMNTEAFF.

The gene calls are TRBV10-3 and TRBJ2-7; 13 nucleotides line up with TRBD2. This CDR3 contains 16 residues. From germline, CDR1 is ENHRY and CDR2 SYGVKD. With V trimmed by 8 bases and J by 3 bases, 10 bases remained unmatched. The chain's CDR3 is CAILRTSGRRGYEQYF. CDR3 nucleotide sequence: TGTGCCATCTTAAGGACTAGCGGGAGACGAGGCTACGAGCAGTACTTC.

V usage is TRBV28 and J usage is TRBJ1-2; perhaps TRBD1 as D (5 bases). Trimming took 8 bases from V and 7 from J, leaving 23 bases between them. Germline lookup yields CDR1 MDHEN and CDR2 SYDVKM. The CDR3 contains 15 residues. In DNA form, the CDR3 reads TGTGCCAGCCACTGGGGCCCCAGGAGAAGGGGTGGCTACACCTTC. This gives the protein CASHWGPRRRGGYTF.

This sequence joins TRBV19 and TRBJ1-4; 9 nucleotides agree with TRBD1. The germline V gene has CDR1 LNHDA and CDR2 SQIVND (reference sequence). This CDR3 region has 17 residues. The V and J ends lost 2 bases and 7 bases, in that order; junction bases with no gene match: 11. CDR3 in DNA: TGTGCCAGTAGTATAAATGGCGGGACAGGGTTTCGTGAAAAACTGTTTTTT. Translating gives CASSINGGTGFREKLFF.

This clonotype was seen at least ten times. The J gene is TRBJ2-3, the V gene TRBV3-1; 8 bases align to TRBD2. This CDR3 spans 15 amino acids. CDR1 LGHDT and CDR2 YNNKEL come from the germline V gene (reference sequence). With V trimmed by 3 bases and J by 0 bases, 2 bases remained unmatched. This CDR3 reads CASSQLAGSTDTQYF. In DNA form, the CDR3 reads TGTGCCAGCAGCCAGCTAGCGGGCAGCACAGATACGCAGTATTTT.

A few counts support this clonotype. The chain joins TRBV7-9 to TRBJ2-6; 7 nucleotides match TRBD1. This CDR3 is 15 amino acids long. The V gene's germline CDR1 is SEHNR and CDR2 FQNEAQ (reference sequence). V shed 6 bases and J 2 bases; nucleotides not matched to a gene: 4. CDR3 nucleotide sequence: TGTGCCAGCAGATACGACAGGGCTGGGGCCAACGTCCTGACTTTC. Translation gives CASRYDRAGANVLTF.

A note on this clonotype: The conserved closing phenylalanine or tryptophan is absent in this CDR3, likely reflecting a read error. J is TRBJ2-1 and V is TRBV6-9, with TRBD2 identical over 13 bases. Germline V gene data show CDR1 as MNHGY and CDR2 as SVAAGI. The V and J ends lost 4 bases and 8 bases, in that order; junction bases with no gene match: 8. The CDR3 covers 16 residues. As DNA, the CDR3 is TGTGCCAGCAGTTTTATCGGGACTAGCGGGAAGGATGAGCAGTTCCTC. This codes for CASSFIGTSGKDEQFL.

In its sample, this clonotype was seen a few times. This chain joins TRBV20-1 and TRBJ2-1; 13 bases fit TRBD2. The CDR3 extends over 13 amino acids. The junction had 4 bases not matched to a gene; V was cut back by 5 bases and J by 9 bases. CDR1 DFQATT and CDR2 SNEGSKA come from the germline V gene (reference sequence). The CDR3 region is CSALGLAGFEQFF. CDR3 nucleotide sequence: TGCAGTGCTTTGGGACTAGCGGGATTTGAGCAGTTCTTC.

This clonotype was seen repeatedly, ten times or more. This chain joins TRBV12-5 and TRBJ2-5; D uncertain. This CDR3 contains 9 residues. The V and J ends lost 6 bases and 14 bases respectively, with 10 bases between them. Germline V gene sequence: CDR1 LGHNT, CDR2 FRNRAP. The CDR3 spells CASGPIPYF. The CDR3 nucleotides read TGTGCTAGTGGACCGATACCATACTTC.

As concerns this clonotype: The conserved phenylalanine or tryptophan is not found at the CDR3 terminus, so this likely reflects a read error. The V gene is TRBV3-1, the J gene TRBJ1-6; 12 bases match TRBD1. The germline gives CDR1 LGHDT, CDR2 YNNKEL (reference sequence). This CDR3 region has 19 residues. Losses at the gene ends were 3 bases for V and 9 bases for J; bases not matched to a gene: 15. The CDR3 DNA follows: TGTGCCAGCAGCCATGCGTGGGACAGGGGGCGTGTTGTGGGTTCACCCCTCCACCTT. As protein: CASSHAWDRGRVVGSPLHL.